This TCR beta chain was captured by sequencing in a study of CD8 T cells in Susac syndrome (dated by TCRdb to between 2018 and 2021). Describing the broader study: Of the Susac syndrome patients who were sequenced, more than five had clinically active disease and 8 or 9 were in clinical remission. Susac syndrome patients were therapy-naive, on corticosteroids (some also receiving IVIg), or on IVIg alone at blood withdrawal. The study used repertoire sequencing to test whether antigen drove CD8+ T cell activation and differentiation in Susac syndrome.

With regard to this clonotype: The antigen it binds to is not known. No per-base quality is available; no much larger clone lies one base away.

RNA was extracted using the RNeasy kit, and about 0.45 to 1 ug of the RNA was reverse transcribed with random hexamers. The immunoSEQ multiplex PCR assay, which covers 54 Vbeta and 13 Jbeta segments, was used to amplify TCR beta CDR3 regions. PCR amplification bias was corrected using a synthetic template baseline for primer optimization and computational correction. The original methods were these. Reads were annotated to V, D and J genes per IMGT and analyzed with immunoSEQ Analyzer, keeping only productive sequences. Clonality was calculated as one minus the Shannon entropy normalized by log2 of the number of productive unique sequences. Public and private clones were assessed among the 100 most prevalent clones of each patient and control. Clones were defined as Susac-specific when absent from the healthy and MS cohorts, from approximately 1,100 published viral clones and from other ImmuneACCESS disease sequences. The raw public reads went through TCRdb reprocessing: fastp at Q25, MiXCR clone calling, in-frame beta chains kept. Identical CDR3 proteins give one entry, which carries the most common genes and DNA. TCRdb's processing, not the authors' own work, is the source of the V and J calls. The sample records over 140,000 distinct CDR3 sequences, roughly 94% of which are singletons. Roughly 0.14% of the sample goes to the ten largest clones.

The germline V gene supplies CDR1 KGHSH and CDR2 LQKENI. V is cut by 3 bases and J by 2 bases, and the space between the germline ends is 8 bases. Taken from cysteine to phenylalanine, the CDR3 has 14 residues. Here the CDR3 DNA is all that survives: 42 bases in frame from base 1. Peripheral blood CD8+ and CD4+ T cells from healthy donors, Susac syndrome patients and multiple sclerosis patients were profiled using high-throughput TCR beta sequencing. Recently defined diagnostic criteria for definite or probable disease were met by the Susac syndrome patients. Bulk CD8+ and CD4+ T cells were purified magnetically by negative isolation, whereas CD8+ TEMRA cells were enriched by FACS. Blood was collected in EDTA tubes and processed within 24 hours, with PBMCs isolated through density gradient centrifugation. PBMCs intended for TCR sequencing were frozen in liquid nitrogen and were later thawed in a 37 degrees C water bath. A purity of at least 90% was achieved for sorted or isolated CD4+, CD8+ and CD8+ TEMRA cells.

The paper as a whole reports these results and caveats: The CD4+ T cell repertoire of patients with Susac syndrome showed no detectable clonal expansion. The TCR sequencing and HLA analysis was acknowledged to have included a relatively small number of individuals.

This sequence was found in a human donor with Susac syndrome. The chain is encoded by TRBV18 joined to TRBJ1-5; the D gene remains uncertain. The sample taken for sequencing was CD4+ T cells from PBMCs. The CDR3: CASSPIRGNQPQHF. The DNA is TGTGCCAGCTCACCGATAAGGGGCAATCAGCCCCAGCATTTT.